This T cell receptor (beta chain) is from a study of T cells after posttransplantation cyclophosphamide. This CDR3 has 14 amino acids. Unmatched junction bases numbered 8, after V lost 4 bases and J lost 5 bases. CDR1 is ENHRY, CDR2 SYGVKD, per germline. Cyclophosphamide on days +3 and +4 followed busulfan-fludarabine conditioning and a marrow graft. The repertoire was sequenced with immunoSEQ multiplex PCR; TCRdb's copy has only in-frame clones and lacks some. The sample gives 9,000 to 15,000 clones, roughly 1.9% of which show up once; less than 20% is in the top ten. Study-level findings and limits: TRB overlap between skin or GI tissue T cells and blood was limited. Recipient CMV seropositivity and CMV reactivation strongly tracked TRB clonality. Donor CD8+ memory clones often dominated recipient blood repertoires at later times.

This clone qualifies as medium-sized. The antigen is unknown. The rearrangement joins TRBV10-3 to TRBJ2-7; the match to TRBD1 covers 7 bases. The input for sequencing was PBMCs, taken after allogeneic stem cell transplant with posttransplant cyclophosphamide. The sequence was collected from a male patient aged 25-45 years who received an allogeneic stem cell transplant from a related donor, was CMV-positive, and had no GVHD. Part of the T cells may come from the graft donor. DNA of the CDR3: TGTGCCATCAGTGTAGAACAGGGGCGCCACGAGCAGTACTTC. As protein: CAISVEQGRHEQYF.